The 11 T cell receptor beta chains in this list originate from one sample, sequenced in a study of blood T cells in healthy people across ages. For the second PCR, which ran for about 6 to 11 cycles, a sample-barcoded 5' primer and a J-beta primer mix were used. Via MiXCR, TCRdb re-called the 5' RACE reads, giving one row per CDR3 protein. This sample carries some 1 million distinct CDR3 sequences, 40% to 50% of them seen once, and the ten largest clones take approximately 19%. The source material was blood. The receptors come from an older woman in good health.

As concerns this clonotype: A much larger clone lies a single base off, so this may be a read error. The chain couples TRBV12-3 or TRBV12-4 to TRBJ2-3; the D is unclear. V lost 5 bases, J lost 3 bases, and 18 bases lay in between. CDR3 length: 16 amino acids. The CDR3 DNA reads TGTGCCAGCAGTGACCGATCCCGGATTAGAACAGATACGCAGTATTTT. Translating gives CASSDRSRIRTDTQYF.

V usage is TRBV7-9 and J usage is TRBJ1-5, with 8 bases that match TRBD1. J was trimmed by 10 bases and V by 4 bases; bases with no gene match: 9. Germline V gene data show CDR1 as SEHNR and CDR2 as FQNEAQ (reference sequence). This CDR3 has 14 residues. Here the CDR3 reads CASSSGQGESPQHF. The DNA of the CDR3 is TGTGCCAGCAGCTCTGGACAGGGTGAAAGCCCCCAGCATTTT.

V and J are TRBV10-3 and TRBJ2-7; D gene ambiguous. The V end lost 8 bases, the J end lost 0 bases, and 17 bases lay between the germline ends. Germline assignment: CDR1 ENHRY and CDR2 SYGVKD. CDR3 length equals 15 residues. The CDR3, as DNA: TGTGCCATCTCTCGAGCCGTGGGTAGCTCCTACGAGCAGTACTTC. Amino acids: CAISRAVGSSYEQYF.

About this clonotype itself: This may arise from a read error, as a much more abundant clone is one base away. The V and J genes are TRBV11-2 and TRBJ2-7, with D unclear. Germline V gene lookup returns CDR1 SGHAT and CDR2 FQNNGV. V was clipped by 5 bases and J by 5 bases, with 19 bases between them. The CDR3 contains 15 residues. The CDR3 loop reads CASSTPGRSLDEQYF. The CDR3, as DNA: TGTGCCAGCAGCACTCCCGGAAGATCGCTCGACGAGCAGTACTTC.

The chain links TRBV10-3 to TRBJ2-5; 11 bases fit TRBD1. V lost 6 bases to trimming and J lost 11 bases; unmatched junction nucleotides: 23. The germline CDR1 and CDR2 sequences are ENHRY and SYGVKD. CDR3 length: 18 residues. In DNA form, the CDR3 reads TGTGCCATCAGAAGGACAGGGGGCGACCAGCCCGGGCCCAATGAGCAGTACTTC. It translates to CAIRRTGGDQPGPNEQYF.

The chain links TRBV20-1 to TRBJ2-7; D perhaps matches TRBD1 (6 bases). Germline lookup yields CDR1 DFQATT and CDR2 SNEGSKA (reference sequence). CDR3 length: 14 amino acids. Trimming left V 8 bases short and J 0 bases short, with 17 bases between. The CDR3 DNA reads TGCAGTACCTCGTACTCGGACAGCTCCTACGAGCAGTACTTC. Its protein product is CSTSYSDSSYEQYF.

V is TRBV29-1 and J is TRBJ2-7, with 8 bases fitting TRBD2. V was clipped by 3 bases and J by 1 base; unmatched bases: 8. From germline, CDR1 is SQVTM and CDR2 ANQGSEA. The CDR3 is 15 amino acids. CDR3 DNA: TGCAGCGTTGAGTTGGCTAGCGGGTTGTCCTACGAGCAGTACTTC. Its translation: CSVELASGLSYEQYF.

This clonotype occurred many times. The genes are TRBV12-3 or TRBV12-4 and TRBJ2-7; 13 nucleotides align to TRBD2. This CDR3 contains 15 residues. With V trimmed by 5 bases and J by 2 bases, 3 bases remained unmatched. The CDR3 is CASSPLAGGAYEQYF. CDR3 nucleotides: TGTGCCAGCAGTCCACTAGCGGGGGGGGCCTACGAGCAGTACTTC.

The chain recombines TRBV4-1 with TRBJ2-1; possible D gene TRBD2, 8 bases. Trimming left V 5 bases short and J 1 base short, with 18 bases between. CDR3 length: 17 residues. In germline, CDR1 is MGHRA, CDR2 YSYEKL. The CDR3 region is CASSRGPGRGSYNEQFF. The CDR3 nucleotides are TGCGCCAGCAGCAGGGGGCCCGGGAGGGGTTCCTACAATGAGCAGTTCTTC.

This clonotype was seen only a few times. The rearrangement joins TRBV29-1 to TRBJ2-5, with 9 bases lining up with TRBD1. CDR3 size: 13 residues. Trimming took 7 bases from V and 4 from J; bases not matched to a gene: 7. Germline values: CDR1 SQVTM, CDR2 ANQGSEA. This chain's CDR3 is CSGQGGLGETQYF. The CDR3 nucleotides are TGCAGCGGACAGGGGGGTTTGGGAGAGACCCAGTACTTC.

The genes are TRBV20-1 and TRBJ2-1; 10 bases map to TRBD2. Per the germline V gene, CDR1 is DFQATT and CDR2 is SNEGSKA (reference sequence). This CDR3 spans 14 amino acids. CDR3 sequence: CSFLAGGAVGEQFF. DNA for the CDR3: TGCAGCTTTTTAGCGGGAGGCGCGGTTGGTGAGCAGTTCTTC.